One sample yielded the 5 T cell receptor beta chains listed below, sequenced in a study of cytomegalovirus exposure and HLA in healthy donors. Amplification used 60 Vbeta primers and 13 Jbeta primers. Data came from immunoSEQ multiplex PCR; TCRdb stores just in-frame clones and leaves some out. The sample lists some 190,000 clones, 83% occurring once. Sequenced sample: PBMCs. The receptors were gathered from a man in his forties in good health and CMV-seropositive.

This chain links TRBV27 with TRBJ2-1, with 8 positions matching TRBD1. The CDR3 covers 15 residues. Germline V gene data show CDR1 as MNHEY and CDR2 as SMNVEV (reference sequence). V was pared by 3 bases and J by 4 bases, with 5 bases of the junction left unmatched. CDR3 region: CASSFGDRSYNEQFF. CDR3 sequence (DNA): TGTGCCAGCAGTTTCGGGGACAGGAGTTACAATGAGCAGTTCTTC.

This chain's CDR3 is CASSRGGGRDEQYF. The CDR3 DNA reads TGTGCCAGCAGCCGCGGTGGCGGGCGGGACGAGCAGTACTTC. This rearrangement joins TRBV25-1 to TRBJ2-7, with D possibly matching TRBD2 (5 bases). With 6 bases removed from V and 5 bases from J, the gap between germline ends came to 17 bases. Germline V gene lookup returns CDR1 MGHDK and CDR2 SYGVNS. The CDR3 sequence is 14 residues long.

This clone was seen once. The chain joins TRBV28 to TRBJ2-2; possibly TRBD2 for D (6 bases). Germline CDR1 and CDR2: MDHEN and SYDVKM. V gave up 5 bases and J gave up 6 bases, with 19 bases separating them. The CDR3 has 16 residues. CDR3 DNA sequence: TGTGCCAGCAGTGAAACTGGAGGGGCAAAACCCGGGGAGCTGTTTTTT. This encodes CASSETGGAKPGELFF.

Written as DNA, the CDR3 is TGTGCCAGTAGTATCCCGGGACAGGGGGATTCACCCCTCCACTTT. Amino acid sequence: CASSIPGQGDSPLHF. This chain connects TRBV19 to TRBJ1-6; 11 bases match TRBD1. The CDR3 spans 15 residues. With 3 bases clipped from V and 8 bases from J, the junction kept 3 bases outside the gene matches. The germline gives CDR1 LNHDA, CDR2 SQIVND (reference sequence).

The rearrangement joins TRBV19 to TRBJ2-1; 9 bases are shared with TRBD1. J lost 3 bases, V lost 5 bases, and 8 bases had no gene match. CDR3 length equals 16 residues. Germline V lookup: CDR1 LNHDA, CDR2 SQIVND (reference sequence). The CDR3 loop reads CASSSFKTGGYNEQFF. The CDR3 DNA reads TGTGCCAGTAGTTCCTTTAAGACAGGGGGCTACAATGAGCAGTTCTTC.